This is a list of T cell receptor beta chains from one sample in a study of regulatory T cells in long-lasting Graves disease. MiXCR, run by TCRdb on the multiplex PCR reads, gives a single entry per CDR3 protein. The sample has 400,000 to 450,000 distinct CDR3 sequences; 15% are singletons. These sequences were also reported in another study, on T cells in Graves' hyperthyroidism and ophthalmopathy.

Sequenced here: peripheral blood mononuclear cells (PBMCs), sampled at new diagnosis, from a patient treated with antithyroid drugs. The receptors derive from a woman aged 25 to 39 with Graves disease. Both conserved end residues are part of each CDR3. Each record gives: CDR3 protein, CDR3 DNA, clone size, J gene, V gene, D gene, CDR3 length. The D gene is left open where the match is weak. Only some rows state a clone size, as once, few, many or a class for expanded clones.

CDR3 protein: CASRGEGAYEQYF; CDR3 DNA: TGTGCCAGCAGAGGCGAGGGGGCGTACGAGCAGTACTTC; clone size: .; J gene: TRBJ2-7; V gene: TRBV6-2/TRBV6-3; D gene: TRBD1; CDR3 length: 13
CDR3 protein: CASSRPILNTEAFF; CDR3 DNA: TGTGCCAGCAGCCGGCCGATTCTAAACACTGAAGCTTTCTTT; clone size: few; J gene: TRBJ1-1; V gene: TRBV14; D gene: .; CDR3 length: 14
CDR3 protein: CAISPGQGPGGYTF; CDR3 DNA: TGTGCCATCAGTCCTGGACAGGGGCCTGGAGGCTACACCTTC; clone size: few; J gene: TRBJ1-2; V gene: TRBV10-3; D gene: TRBD1; CDR3 length: 14
CDR3 protein: CASSIVGQRLVTEAFF; CDR3 DNA: TGTGCCAGTAGTATAGTAGGACAGAGGTTGGTTACTGAAGCTTTCTTT; clone size: many; J gene: TRBJ1-1; V gene: TRBV19; D gene: .; CDR3 length: 16
CDR3 protein: CASTPEGVLNTEAFF; CDR3 DNA: TGTGCCAGTACCCCAGAGGGCGTATTGAACACTGAAGCTTTCTTT; clone size: few; J gene: TRBJ1-1; V gene: TRBV19; D gene: .; CDR3 length: 15
CDR3 protein: CASSLGTSGFFYNEQFF; CDR3 DNA: TGTGCCAGCAGCTTAGGGACTAGCGGGTTCTTTTACAATGAGCAGTTCTTC; clone size: .; J gene: TRBJ2-1; V gene: TRBV27; D gene: TRBD2; CDR3 length: 17
CDR3 protein: CASSSIRGGYNEQFF; CDR3 DNA: TGCGCCAGCAGCTCTATAAGAGGGGGGTACAATGAGCAGTTCTTC; clone size: many; J gene: TRBJ2-1; V gene: TRBV5-1; D gene: .; CDR3 length: 15
CDR3 protein: CASSLVGGGQETQYF; CDR3 DNA: TGTGCCAGCAGCTTGGTTGGCGGGGGCCAAGAGACCCAGTACTTC; clone size: few; J gene: TRBJ2-5; V gene: TRBV5-4; D gene: TRBD2; CDR3 length: 15
CDR3 protein: CASSWDRSGRLLQETQYF; CDR3 DNA: TGTGCCAGCAGCTGGGACCGTAGCGGGAGGCTCCTCCAAGAGACCCAGTACTTC; clone size: .; J gene: TRBJ2-5; V gene: TRBV7-9; D gene: TRBD2; CDR3 length: 18
CDR3 protein: CASEIVYEQYF; CDR3 DNA: TGTGCCAGCGAGATAGTGTACGAGCAGTACTTC; clone size: many; J gene: TRBJ2-7; V gene: TRBV2; D gene: .; CDR3 length: 11
CDR3 protein: CSASPPSGTDTQYF; CDR3 DNA: TGCAGTGCTAGTCCTCCCTCCGGCACAGATACGCAGTATTTT; clone size: many; J gene: TRBJ2-3; V gene: TRBV20-1; D gene: .; CDR3 length: 14
CDR3 protein: CSASINRAGGEKLFF; CDR3 DNA: TGCAGTGCTAGCATCAACAGGGCAGGGGGTGAAAAACTGTTTTTT; clone size: many; J gene: TRBJ1-4; V gene: TRBV20-1; D gene: TRBD1; CDR3 length: 15
CDR3 protein: CASSLSAGASRYEQFF; CDR3 DNA: TGTGCCAGCAGTTTATCAGCGGGAGCTAGTCGGTATGAGCAGTTCTTC; clone size: many; J gene: TRBJ2-1; V gene: TRBV27; D gene: TRBD2; CDR3 length: 16
CDR3 protein: CASSLGSSNYGYTF; CDR3 DNA: TGTGCCAGCAGTTTGGGCAGCTCTAACTATGGCTACACCTTC; clone size: many; J gene: TRBJ1-2; V gene: TRBV12-3/TRBV12-4; D gene: .; CDR3 length: 14
CDR3 protein: CASSLMGPDTGELFF; CDR3 DNA: TGTGCCAGCAGCTTGATGGGACCGGACACCGGGGAGCTGTTTTTT; clone size: few; J gene: TRBJ2-2; V gene: TRBV5-6; D gene: .; CDR3 length: 15
CDR3 protein: CAWNLAGGNEQFF; CDR3 DNA: TGTGCCTGGAATCTAGCGGGAGGTAATGAGCAGTTCTTC; clone size: .; J gene: TRBJ2-1; V gene: TRBV30; D gene: TRBD2; CDR3 length: 13
CDR3 protein: CASSALGGASSYNEQFF; CDR3 DNA: TGTGCCAGCAGTGCTCTAGGGGGAGCGAGCTCCTACAATGAGCAGTTCTTC; clone size: many; J gene: TRBJ2-1; V gene: TRBV6-1; D gene: .; CDR3 length: 17
CDR3 protein: CASSWDTDTQYF; CDR3 DNA: TGTGCCAGCAGTTGGGACACAGATACGCAGTATTTT; clone size: many; J gene: TRBJ2-3; V gene: TRBV12-3/TRBV12-4; D gene: .; CDR3 length: 12
CDR3 protein: CASSLESRRTGELFF; CDR3 DNA: TGCGCCAGCAGCTTGGAGTCTAGAAGGACCGGGGAGCTGTTTTTT; clone size: .; J gene: TRBJ2-2; V gene: TRBV5-1; D gene: .; CDR3 length: 15
CDR3 protein: CSAPWRGSLNEQFF; CDR3 DNA: TGCAGCGCCCCTTGGCGCGGGAGCCTCAATGAGCAGTTCTTC; clone size: .; J gene: TRBJ2-1; V gene: TRBV29-1; D gene: TRBD2; CDR3 length: 14
CDR3 protein: CASSPVGAYNSPLHF; CDR3 DNA: TGTGCCAGCAGCCCCGTCGGAGCCTATAATTCACCCCTCCACTTT; clone size: few; J gene: TRBJ1-6; V gene: TRBV3-1; D gene: .; CDR3 length: 15
CDR3 protein: CASRLSGTDNEAFF; CDR3 DNA: TGTGCCAGCAGGTTATCAGGGACCGATAACGAAGCTTTCTTT; clone size: few; J gene: TRBJ1-1; V gene: TRBV7-9; D gene: .; CDR3 length: 14
CDR3 protein: CASSLDTGAGHEQYF; CDR3 DNA: TGTGCCAGCAGCTTAGATACAGGGGCAGGGCACGAGCAGTACTTC; clone size: many; J gene: TRBJ2-7; V gene: TRBV11-2; D gene: TRBD1; CDR3 length: 15
CDR3 protein: CSVERGPTDTQYF; CDR3 DNA: TGCAGCGTTGAGCGAGGGCCCACAGATACGCAGTATTTT; clone size: many; J gene: TRBJ2-3; V gene: TRBV29-1; D gene: .; CDR3 length: 13
CDR3 protein: CASSQQSTYEQYF; CDR3 DNA: TGTGCCAGCAGCCAACAGAGCACCTACGAGCAGTACTTC; clone size: many; J gene: TRBJ2-7; V gene: TRBV14; D gene: .; CDR3 length: 13
CDR3 protein: CASSPGLAGGGGANVLTF; CDR3 DNA: TGTGCCAGCAGCCCCGGACTAGCGGGAGGGGGGGGGGCCAACGTCCTGACTTTC; clone size: .; J gene: TRBJ2-6; V gene: TRBV6-1; D gene: TRBD2; CDR3 length: 18
CDR3 protein: CASSFQTDYNSPLHF; CDR3 DNA: TGTGCCAGCAGTTTTCAAACCGATTATAATTCACCCCTCCACTTT; clone size: many; J gene: TRBJ1-6; V gene: TRBV27; D gene: .; CDR3 length: 15
CDR3 protein: CASSSSGQGTDTQYF; CDR3 DNA: TGTGCCAGCAGTTCGTCGGGACAGGGGACAGATACGCAGTATTTT; clone size: many; J gene: TRBJ2-3; V gene: TRBV28; D gene: TRBD1; CDR3 length: 15
CDR3 protein: CASKTSRTEAFF; CDR3 DNA: TGTGCCAGCAAAACCTCTAGGACGGAGGCTTTCTTT; clone size: few; J gene: TRBJ1-1; V gene: TRBV5-6; D gene: .; CDR3 length: 12
CDR3 protein: CASSQEGTANTEAFF; CDR3 DNA: TGTGCCAGCAGCCAAGAAGGAACAGCGAACACTGAAGCTTTCTTT; clone size: many; J gene: TRBJ1-1; V gene: TRBV3-1; D gene: .; CDR3 length: 15
CDR3 protein: CASSQVSTGELFF; CDR3 DNA: TGTGCCAGCAGCCAAGTATCCACCGGGGAGCTGTTTTTT; clone size: .; J gene: TRBJ2-2; V gene: TRBV3-1; D gene: .; CDR3 length: 13
CDR3 protein: CSAINPSGHRTYEQYF; CDR3 DNA: TGCAGTGCTATAAACCCTTCGGGACATCGCACCTACGAGCAGTACTTC; clone size: many; J gene: TRBJ2-7; V gene: TRBV20-1; D gene: .; CDR3 length: 16
CDR3 protein: CASSRGTTSLYEQYF; CDR3 DNA: TGTGCCAGTAGTCGAGGGACAACCTCCCTCTACGAGCAGTACTTC; clone size: few; J gene: TRBJ2-7; V gene: TRBV19; D gene: .; CDR3 length: 15
CDR3 protein: CASRLVGRENTGELFF; CDR3 DNA: TGTGCCAGCAGACTAGTCGGCAGGGAGAACACCGGGGAGCTGTTTTTT; clone size: once; J gene: TRBJ2-2; V gene: TRBV6-1; D gene: .; CDR3 length: 16
CDR3 protein: CATSLGTQQETQYF; CDR3 DNA: TGTGCCACCAGTCTTGGGACCCAGCAAGAGACCCAGTACTTC; clone size: few; J gene: TRBJ2-5; V gene: TRBV15; D gene: .; CDR3 length: 14
CDR3 protein: CSARDGKQYF; CDR3 DNA: TGCAGTGCTAGAGATGGGAAGCAGTACTTC; clone size: many; J gene: TRBJ2-7; V gene: TRBV20-1; D gene: .; CDR3 length: 10
CDR3 protein: CAISDLVTYEQYF; CDR3 DNA: TGTGCCATCAGTGACTTAGTTACCTACGAGCAGTACTTC; clone size: many; J gene: TRBJ2-7; V gene: TRBV10-3; D gene: .; CDR3 length: 13
CDR3 protein: CASSRTGTNYGYTF; CDR3 DNA: TGTGCCAGCAGCCGGACAGGGACGAACTATGGCTACACCTTC; clone size: many; J gene: TRBJ1-2; V gene: TRBV2; D gene: TRBD1; CDR3 length: 14
CDR3 protein: CASNTRGNTEAFF; CDR3 DNA: TGTGCCAGTAATACCAGGGGGAACACTGAAGCTTTCTTT; clone size: .; J gene: TRBJ1-1; V gene: TRBV19; D gene: .; CDR3 length: 13
CDR3 protein: CASSLTGTSVSYEQYF; CDR3 DNA: TGTGCCAGCAGCCTTACCGGGACTAGCGTGAGCTACGAGCAGTACTTC; clone size: .; J gene: TRBJ2-7; V gene: TRBV7-3; D gene: TRBD2; CDR3 length: 16
CDR3 protein: CASSLGGVANTDTQYF; CDR3 DNA: TGCGCCAGCAGCTTGGGGGGCGTAGCCAACACAGATACGCAGTATTTT; clone size: many; J gene: TRBJ2-3; V gene: TRBV5-1; D gene: .; CDR3 length: 16
CDR3 protein: CSANRDGVNYGYTF; CDR3 DNA: TGCAGTGCCAACAGGGACGGCGTGAACTATGGCTACACCTTC; clone size: many; J gene: TRBJ1-2; V gene: TRBV20-1; D gene: .; CDR3 length: 14
CDR3 protein: CSATLFRGRSYNEQFF; CDR3 DNA: TGCAGTGCTACCCTGTTTCGGGGCAGGTCCTACAATGAGCAGTTCTTC; clone size: .; J gene: TRBJ2-1; V gene: TRBV20-1; D gene: .; CDR3 length: 16
CDR3 protein: CASSFGQTYNTEAFF; CDR3 DNA: TGTGCCAGTAGTTTCGGACAGACGTACAACACTGAAGCTTTCTTT; clone size: .; J gene: TRBJ1-1; V gene: TRBV19; D gene: .; CDR3 length: 15
CDR3 protein: CASSLRITGVEQYF; CDR3 DNA: TGTGCCAGCAGCCTGAGAATCACAGGGGTCGAGCAGTACTTC; clone size: many; J gene: TRBJ2-7; V gene: TRBV13; D gene: TRBD1; CDR3 length: 14
CDR3 protein: CAWSARQGGRYEQYF; CDR3 DNA: TGTGCCTGGAGTGCTAGACAGGGTGGTCGTTACGAGCAGTACTTC; clone size: many; J gene: TRBJ2-7; V gene: TRBV30; D gene: TRBD1; CDR3 length: 15
CDR3 protein: CAWSTATGSLNEQYF; CDR3 DNA: TGTGCCTGGAGTACCGCGACAGGGTCGTTGAACGAGCAGTACTTC; clone size: many; J gene: TRBJ2-7; V gene: TRBV30; D gene: TRBD1; CDR3 length: 15
CDR3 protein: CASRHNGQGGSYNEQFF; CDR3 DNA: TGTGCCAGCAGACACAATGGACAGGGCGGCTCCTACAATGAGCAGTTCTTC; clone size: .; J gene: TRBJ2-1; V gene: TRBV6-1; D gene: TRBD1; CDR3 length: 17
CDR3 protein: CASSMGQGAYDTGELFF; CDR3 DNA: TGTGCCAGTAGTATGGGACAGGGGGCGTATGACACCGGGGAGCTGTTTTTT; clone size: few; J gene: TRBJ2-2; V gene: TRBV19; D gene: TRBD1; CDR3 length: 17
CDR3 protein: CSALTGNYGYTF; CDR3 DNA: TGCAGTGCTCTGACAGGGAACTATGGCTACACCTTC; clone size: many; J gene: TRBJ1-2; V gene: TRBV20-1; D gene: TRBD1; CDR3 length: 12
CDR3 protein: CASSPGGLRGYTF; CDR3 DNA: TGTGCCAGCAGCCCAGGGGGATTGCGTGGCTACACCTTC; clone size: .; J gene: TRBJ1-2; V gene: TRBV6-1; D gene: TRBD1; CDR3 length: 13